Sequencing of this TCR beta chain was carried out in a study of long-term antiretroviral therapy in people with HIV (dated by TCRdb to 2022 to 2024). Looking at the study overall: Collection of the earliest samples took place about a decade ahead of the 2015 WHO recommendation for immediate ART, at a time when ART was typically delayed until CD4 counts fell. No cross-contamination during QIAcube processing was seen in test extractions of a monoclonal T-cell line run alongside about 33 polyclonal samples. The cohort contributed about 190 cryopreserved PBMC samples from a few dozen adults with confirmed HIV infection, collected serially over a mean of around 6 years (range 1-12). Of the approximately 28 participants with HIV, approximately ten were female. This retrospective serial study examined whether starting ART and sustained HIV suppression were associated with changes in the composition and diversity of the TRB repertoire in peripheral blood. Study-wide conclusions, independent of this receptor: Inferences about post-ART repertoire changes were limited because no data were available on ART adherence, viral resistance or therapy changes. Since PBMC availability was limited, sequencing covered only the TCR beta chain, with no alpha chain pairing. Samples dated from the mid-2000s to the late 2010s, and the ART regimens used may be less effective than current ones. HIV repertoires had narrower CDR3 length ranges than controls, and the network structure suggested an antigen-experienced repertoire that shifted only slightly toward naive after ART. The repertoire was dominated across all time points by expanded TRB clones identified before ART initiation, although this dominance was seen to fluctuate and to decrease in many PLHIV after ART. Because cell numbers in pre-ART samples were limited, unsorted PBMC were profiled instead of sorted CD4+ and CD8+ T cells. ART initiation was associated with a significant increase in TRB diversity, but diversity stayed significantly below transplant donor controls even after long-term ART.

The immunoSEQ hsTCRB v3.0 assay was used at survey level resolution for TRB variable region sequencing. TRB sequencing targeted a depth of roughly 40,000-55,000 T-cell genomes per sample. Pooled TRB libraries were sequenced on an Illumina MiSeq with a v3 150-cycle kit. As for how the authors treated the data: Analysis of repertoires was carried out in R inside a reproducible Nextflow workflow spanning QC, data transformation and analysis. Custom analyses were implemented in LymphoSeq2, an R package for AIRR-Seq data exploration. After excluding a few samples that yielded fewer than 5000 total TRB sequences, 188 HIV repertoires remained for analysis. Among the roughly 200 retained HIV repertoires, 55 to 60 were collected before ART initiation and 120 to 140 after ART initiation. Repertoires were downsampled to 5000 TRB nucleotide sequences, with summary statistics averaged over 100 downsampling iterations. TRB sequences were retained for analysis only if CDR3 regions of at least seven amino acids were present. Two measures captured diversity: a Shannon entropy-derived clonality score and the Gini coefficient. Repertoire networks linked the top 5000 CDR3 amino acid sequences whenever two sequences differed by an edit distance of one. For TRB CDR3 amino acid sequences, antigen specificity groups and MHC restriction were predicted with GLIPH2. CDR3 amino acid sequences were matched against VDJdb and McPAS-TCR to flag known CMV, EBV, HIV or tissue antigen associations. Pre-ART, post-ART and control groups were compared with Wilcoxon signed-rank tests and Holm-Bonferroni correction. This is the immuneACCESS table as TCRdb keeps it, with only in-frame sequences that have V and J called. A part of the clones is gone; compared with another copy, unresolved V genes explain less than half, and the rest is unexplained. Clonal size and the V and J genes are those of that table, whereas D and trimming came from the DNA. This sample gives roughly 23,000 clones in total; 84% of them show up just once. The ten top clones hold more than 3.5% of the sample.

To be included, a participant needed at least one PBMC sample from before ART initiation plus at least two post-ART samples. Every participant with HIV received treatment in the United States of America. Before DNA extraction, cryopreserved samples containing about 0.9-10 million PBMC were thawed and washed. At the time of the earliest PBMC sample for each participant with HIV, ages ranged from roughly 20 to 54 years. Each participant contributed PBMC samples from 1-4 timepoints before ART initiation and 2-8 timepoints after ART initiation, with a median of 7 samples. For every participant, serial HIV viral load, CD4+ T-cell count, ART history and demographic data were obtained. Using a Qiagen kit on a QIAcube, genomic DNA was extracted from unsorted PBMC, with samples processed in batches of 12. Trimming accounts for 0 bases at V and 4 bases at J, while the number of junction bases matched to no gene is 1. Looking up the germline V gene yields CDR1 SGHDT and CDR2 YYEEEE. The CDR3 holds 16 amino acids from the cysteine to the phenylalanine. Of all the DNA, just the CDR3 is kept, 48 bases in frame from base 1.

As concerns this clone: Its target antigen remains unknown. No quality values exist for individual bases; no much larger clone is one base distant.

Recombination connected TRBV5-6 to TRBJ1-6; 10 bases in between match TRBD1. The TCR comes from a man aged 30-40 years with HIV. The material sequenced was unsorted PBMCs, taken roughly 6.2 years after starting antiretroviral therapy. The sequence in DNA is TGTGCCAGCAGCTTGGAGGGACAGGGGTATAATTCACCCCTCCACTTT. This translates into CASSLEGQGYNSPLHF.